One T cell receptor (beta chain) is described in this entry. The data derive from a study of blood T cell repertoires in COVID-19. As for the study in general: Researchers got acute and convalescent COVID-19 samples from the United States, Italy and Spain. The cDNA or gDNA used as material had been derived from T cells, B-cell-depleted T cells, or PBMCs.

Sequencing was performed with immunoSEQ multiplex PCR; in TCRdb, only in-frame clones are kept and a portion is missing. The table has a few hundred thousand clones, 85% seen once. CDR3 size: 16 residues. Trimming took off 3 bases at V and 1 base at J, with 13 bases between the two ends. Germline CDR1 reads MDHEN; CDR2 reads SYDVKM. The specimen was PBMCs or T cells enriched from blood (not recorded which). The chain couples TRBV28 to TRBJ1-5; D is possibly TRBD1 (5 bases). The origin of this receptor is a man aged 35 to 55 who had recovered from COVID-19. The CDR3 nucleotides read TGTGCCAGCAGTTTGGGTTACCGACAGAGCAATCAGCCCCAGCATTTT. Residues: CASSLGYRQSNQPQHF.